This is a list of T cell receptor beta chains from one sample in a study of shared clonotypes between healthy human individuals. The assay was immunoSEQ multiplex PCR, and TCRdb's table has in-frame clones only and misses some. The profile covers about 2.1 million clones, with 90% to 95% appearing a single time and roughly 1.7% taken by the ten largest. Input material: naive CD8+ T cells from PBMCs. The receptors stem from a man younger than 35 in good health. Some clones in this sample may be carry-over from other donors' samples. CDR3s include the opening cysteine and the closing phenylalanine or tryptophan. The D gene is left open where the match is weak. Size tells how often a clone was seen (once, few, many) or the class of an expanded clone, and some rows leave it out.

J gene,clone size,CDR3 length,V gene,D gene,CDR3 protein,CDR3 DNA
TRBJ2-2,-,14,TRBV4-1,-,CASSQVGTPGELFF,TGCGCCAGCAGCCAAGTCGGGACTCCCGGGGAGCTGTTTTTT
TRBJ1-2,-,13,TRBV19,-,CASSISNGYGYTF,TGTGCCAGTAGTATAAGTAACGGCTATGGCTACACCTTC
TRBJ1-4,-,14,TRBV5-1,-,CASSLDQGSEKLFF,TGCGCCAGCAGCTTGGATCAGGGATCTGAAAAACTGTTTTTT
TRBJ2-7,-,13,TRBV6-1,-,CASSGGRLMEQYF,TGTGCCAGCAGTGGGGGGCGGCTGATGGAGCAGTACTTC
TRBJ2-5,-,17,TRBV27,TRBD2,CASSPYWASGSEGTQYF,TGTGCCAGCAGCCCCTATTGGGCTAGCGGGAGTGAGGGGACCCAGTACTTC
TRBJ2-1,once,15,TRBV7-7,-,CASSQDPASYNEQFF,TGTGCCAGCAGCCAGGACCCAGCTTCCTACAATGAGCAGTTCTTC
TRBJ1-1,-,14,TRBV5-6,-,CASSLPGANTEAFF,TGTGCCAGCAGCTTGCCGGGGGCGAACACTGAAGCTTTCTTT
TRBJ2-7,once,15,TRBV28,TRBD2,CASSLGLAGAYEQYF,TGTGCCAGCAGTTTAGGACTAGCGGGAGCGTACGAGCAGTACTTC
TRBJ1-5,-,14,TRBV7-2,TRBD1,CASSLQGAGQPQHF,TGTGCCAGCAGCTTACAGGGGGCTGGGCAGCCCCAGCATTTT
TRBJ1-1,-,14,TRBV27,TRBD1,CASSSPPAGGYAFF,TGTGCCAGCAGTTCCCCCCCGGCAGGGGGGTATGCTTTCTTT
TRBJ2-3,-,17,TRBV9,-,CASSDGTGLRGTDTQYF,TGTGCCAGCAGCGACGGGACGGGCCTGAGGGGCACAGATACGCAGTATTTT
TRBJ2-5,-,15,TRBV13,-,CASSASGTLQETQYF,TGTGCCAGCAGTGCCTCCGGGACCCTGCAAGAGACCCAGTACTTC
TRBJ2-2,-,13,TRBV5-1,-,CASSLDSTGELFF,TGCGCCAGCAGCTTGGACAGCACCGGGGAGCTGTTTTTT
TRBJ2-3,-,14,TRBV30,TRBD2,CAWSLAGVSDTQYF,TGTGCCTGGAGTCTAGCGGGAGTCTCAGATACGCAGTATTTT
TRBJ2-7,-,13,TRBV5-5,-,CASSFGQQYEQYF,TGTGCCAGCAGCTTCGGGCAGCAATACGAGCAGTACTTC
TRBJ2-7,-,15,TRBV7-8,-,CASSPHLGSRTEQYF,TGTGCCAGCAGCCCCCACTTGGGTAGCAGAACCGAGCAGTACTTC
TRBJ2-7,-,13,TRBV7-9,-,CASSPRTAYEQYF,TGTGCCAGCAGCCCGAGGACAGCCTACGAGCAGTACTTC
TRBJ2-1,-,15,TRBV11-3,-,CASSLGRDGYNEQFF,TGTGCCAGCAGCTTAGGGCGGGACGGCTACAATGAGCAGTTCTTC
TRBJ2-1,-,13,TRBV2,-,CASSEGVASEQFF,TGTGCCAGCAGTGAAGGTGTGGCCAGTGAGCAGTTCTTC
TRBJ2-5,-,17,TRBV5-4,TRBD2,CASSDVPQREGLETQYF,TGTGCCAGCAGCGATGTTCCTCAGCGGGAGGGCCTCGAGACCCAGTACTTC
TRBJ1-1,-,18,TRBV5-1,-,CASSDPTGYQDPETEAFF,TGCGCCAGCAGCGATCCGACAGGTTACCAAGACCCGGAGACTGAAGCTTTCTTT
TRBJ2-3,-,16,TRBV9,TRBD2,CASSVGLAGLTDTQYF,TGTGCCAGCAGCGTTGGACTAGCGGGGCTCACAGATACGCAGTATTTT
TRBJ1-3,-,16,TRBV11-2,TRBD1,CASSLAGTGSGNTIYF,TGTGCCAGCAGCTTAGCTGGGACAGGGTCCGGAAACACCATATATTTT
TRBJ1-5,-,12,TRBV28,TRBD1,CAISDRNQPQHF,TGTGCCATTTCGGACAGGAATCAGCCCCAGCATTTT
TRBJ1-2,-,13,TRBV28,-,CASLVGGFGGYTF,TGTGCCAGCCTAGTCGGGGGCTTTGGTGGCTACACCTTC
TRBJ2-2,-,11,TRBV5-6,-,CASSATGELFF,TGTGCCAGCAGCGCGACGGGGGAGCTGTTTTTT
TRBJ1-5,-,15,TRBV19,-,CASSIGPGGNQPQHF,TGTGCCAGTAGTATTGGGCCGGGGGGCAATCAGCCCCAGCATTTT
TRBJ1-2,-,14,TRBV27,-,CASSWKGPEYGYTF,TGTGCCAGCAGTTGGAAGGGGCCTGAGTATGGCTACACCTTC
TRBJ2-3,-,15,TRBV28,-,CASSFGGSFTDTQYF,TGTGCCAGCAGTTTTGGGGGATCCTTCACAGATACGCAGTATTTT
TRBJ2-3,once,15,TRBV7-2,TRBD1,CASSSRDRGADTQYF,TGTGCCAGCAGCTCCCGGGACAGGGGTGCAGATACGCAGTATTTT
TRBJ2-1,-,15,TRBV19,TRBD2,CASSIVSSGGNEQFF,TGTGCCAGTAGTATTGTGTCTAGCGGGGGCAATGAGCAGTTCTTC
TRBJ2-7,-,16,TRBV9,TRBD2,CASSAHPGLASYEQYF,TGTGCCAGCAGCGCCCACCCGGGACTAGCCAGCTACGAGCAGTACTTC
TRBJ2-5,-,15,TRBV6-5,-,CASSLMDGRQETQYF,TGTGCCAGCAGTTTAATGGACGGGCGTCAAGAGACCCAGTACTTC
TRBJ2-1,-,17,TRBV11-3,TRBD1,CASSLDQGGRGKGEQFF,TGTGCCAGCAGCTTAGATCAAGGGGGCAGAGGAAAGGGTGAGCAGTTCTTC
TRBJ2-3,-,13,TRBV25-1,-,CASSEAPTDTQYF,TGTGCCAGCAGTGAAGCGCCCACAGATACGCAGTATTTT
TRBJ2-3,-,16,TRBV6-6,TRBD2,CASSLVAGGPTDTQYF,TGTGCCAGCAGTCTCGTAGCGGGAGGGCCGACAGATACGCAGTATTTT
TRBJ1-5,-,15,TRBV6-1,TRBD1,CASSPTGASNQPQHF,TGTGCCAGCAGTCCGACAGGGGCCAGCAATCAGCCCCAGCATTTT
TRBJ2-2,-,15,TRBV6-6,TRBD1,CASSYDRGYTGELFF,TGTGCCAGCAGTTACGACAGGGGATACACCGGGGAGCTGTTTTTT
TRBJ1-3,-,14,TRBV5-1,-,CASRPDLSGNTIYF,TGCGCCAGCAGACCAGATCTCTCTGGAAACACCATATATTTT
TRBJ2-7,-,17,TRBV7-9,TRBD2,CASSSGTSGSSAFEQYF,TGTGCCAGCAGCTCCGGGACTAGCGGGAGCAGTGCGTTCGAGCAGTACTTC
TRBJ1-6,-,13,TRBV30,-,CAWSVLNGSPLHF,TGTGCCTGGAGTGTACTCAACGGCTCACCCCTCCACTTT
TRBJ2-6,-,17,TRBV7-9,-,CASSVPTPSSGANVLTF,TGTGCCAGCAGCGTACCGACACCTAGCTCTGGGGCCAACGTCCTGACTTTC
TRBJ1-5,-,13,TRBV28,-,CASSLLSNQPQHF,TGTGCCAGCAGTTTACTTAGCAATCAGCCCCAGCATTTT
TRBJ2-1,-,15,TRBV13,-,CASSPWGLVDNEQFF,TGTGCCAGCAGCCCATGGGGACTCGTCGATAATGAGCAGTTCTTC
TRBJ1-1,-,15,TRBV6-1,TRBD1,CASIPFRGPNTEAFF,TGTGCCAGCATCCCGTTCAGGGGGCCAAACACTGAAGCTTTCTTT
TRBJ1-1,-,16,TRBV5-6,-,CASSIAQWLEYTEAFF,TGTGCCAGCAGCATCGCTCAATGGTTAGAGTACACTGAAGCTTTCTTT
TRBJ2-7,-,16,TRBV5-1,TRBD1,CASSLRGQGALDEQYF,TGCGCCAGCAGCCTTAGAGGACAGGGGGCTCTGGACGAGCAGTACTTC
TRBJ2-1,-,12,TRBV7-3,TRBD2,CASSPGLAEQFF,TGTGCCAGCAGCCCAGGACTAGCGGAGCAGTTCTTC
TRBJ1-2,-,18,TRBV5-1,TRBD1,CASSLATETGGYNYGYTF,TGCGCCAGCAGCTTGGCAACTGAAACAGGGGGCTATAACTATGGCTACACCTTC
TRBJ2-5,-,14,TRBV12-5,-,CASSFSLGQETQYF,TGTGCTAGTAGTTTCTCCCTAGGCCAAGAGACCCAGTACTTC
TRBJ2-1,-,17,TRBV15,TRBD2,CATSSVAGGPKDNEQFF,TGTGCCACCAGCTCAGTAGCGGGAGGACCAAAGGACAATGAGCAGTTCTTC
TRBJ2-7,-,15,TRBV4-3,TRBD1,CASSQVGQGAYEQYF,TGCGCCAGCAGCCAAGTAGGACAGGGGGCTTACGAGCAGTACTTC
TRBJ2-6,-,14,TRBV29-1,-,CSVVSGGGANVLTF,TGCAGCGTTGTATCAGGAGGAGGGGCCAACGTCCTGACTTTC
TRBJ2-3,once,14,TRBV6-5,TRBD1,CASRRQGSTDTQYF,TGTGCCAGCAGACGACAGGGCTCCACAGATACGCAGTATTTT
TRBJ2-7,-,14,TRBV27,TRBD1,CASSWTGGGNEQYF,TGTGCCAGCAGTTGGACAGGGGGAGGCAACGAGCAGTACTTC